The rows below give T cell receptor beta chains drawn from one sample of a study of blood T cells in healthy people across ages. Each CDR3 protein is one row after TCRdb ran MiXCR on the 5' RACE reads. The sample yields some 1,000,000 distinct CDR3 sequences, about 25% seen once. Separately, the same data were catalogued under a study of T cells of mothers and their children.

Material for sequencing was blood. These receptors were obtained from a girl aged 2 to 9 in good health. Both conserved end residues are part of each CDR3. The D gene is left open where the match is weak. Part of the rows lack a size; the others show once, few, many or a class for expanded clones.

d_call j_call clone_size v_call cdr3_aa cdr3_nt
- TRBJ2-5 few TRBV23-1 CASPRAQGRKAQYF TGCGCCAGCCCAAGGGCCCAGGGTAGGAAGGCCCAGTACTTC
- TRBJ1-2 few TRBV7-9 CASSSLTMLFYGYTF TGTGCCAGCAGCTCCCTCACCATGTTGTTCTATGGCTACACCTTC
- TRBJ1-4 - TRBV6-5 CASGKQHGKLFF TGTGCCAGCGGAAAACAGCATGGAAAACTGTTTTTT
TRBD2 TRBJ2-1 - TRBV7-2 CASSPKAGGTSYNEQFF TGTGCCAGCAGCCCAAAGGCGGGGGGGACCTCCTACAATGAGCAGTTCTTC
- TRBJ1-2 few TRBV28 CASSATGTGNGYTF TGTGCCAGCAGCGCCACAGGGACTGGAAATGGCTACACCTTC
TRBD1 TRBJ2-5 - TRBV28 CASSPPGTGAVGTQYF TGTGCCAGCAGTCCACCCGGGACAGGGGCGGTTGGGACCCAGTACTTC
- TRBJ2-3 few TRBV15 CATSRVGTGRRDTQYF TGTGCCACCAGCAGAGTTGGGACGGGGAGGAGAGATACGCAGTATTTT
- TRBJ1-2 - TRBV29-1 CSVEDPGPPDF TGCAGCGTTGAAGATCCAGGCCCACCTGACTTC
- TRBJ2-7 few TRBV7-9 CASSLPTSSHEQYF TGTGCCAGCAGCTTACCGACTAGTTCCCACGAGCAGTACTTC
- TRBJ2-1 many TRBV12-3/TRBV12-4 CASSLGLDEQFF TGTGCCAGCAGTTTGGGTTTGGATGAGCAGTTCTTC
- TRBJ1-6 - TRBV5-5 CASSLANNSPLHF TGTGCCAGCAGCTTGGCCAATAATTCACCCCTCCACTTT
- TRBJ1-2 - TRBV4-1 CASSQAAAGAYGYTF TGCGCCAGCAGCCAAGCGGCCGCAGGGGCCTATGGCTACACCTTC
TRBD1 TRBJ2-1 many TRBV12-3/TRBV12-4 CASRDRVVNEQFF TGTGCCAGCAGGGACAGGGTCGTGAATGAGCAGTTCTTC
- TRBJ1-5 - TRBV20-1 CSATPGGNNQPQHF TGCAGTGCCACCCCGGGGGGCAACAATCAGCCCCAGCATTTT
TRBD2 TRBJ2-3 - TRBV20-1 CSARPRLAQNVDTQYF TGCAGTGCTAGGCCCCGACTAGCCCAAAACGTGGATACGCAGTATTTT
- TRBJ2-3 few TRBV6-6 CASSPFRDLDTQYF TGTGCCAGCAGCCCGTTTCGCGACTTAGATACGCAGTATTTT
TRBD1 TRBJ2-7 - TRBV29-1 CSVRQGVAYEQYF TGCAGCGTTCGACAGGGGGTCGCCTACGAGCAGTACTTC
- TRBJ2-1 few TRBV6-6 CASSYVAANGNEQFF TGTGCCAGCAGTTACGTGGCAGCAAATGGCAATGAGCAGTTCTTC
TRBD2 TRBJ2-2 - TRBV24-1 CDTSDRRTSGSTGELFF TGTGACACCAGTGACCGTAGGACTAGCGGATCCACCGGGGAGCTGTTTTTT
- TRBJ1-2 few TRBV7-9 CASSSDQDYGYTF TGTGCCAGCAGTTCCGACCAAGACTATGGCTACACCTTC
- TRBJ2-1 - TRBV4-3 CASSQDPVTEGYNEQFF TGCGCCAGCAGCCAAGATCCAGTGACAGAGGGGTACAATGAGCAGTTCTTC
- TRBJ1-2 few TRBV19 CASSRAESGYTF TGTGCCAGTAGTCGTGCGGAATCTGGCTACACCTTC